Presented here are 28 T cell receptor beta chains from one specimen sequenced in a study of patients and donors after allogeneic stem cell transplantation (dated by TCRdb to 2020 to 2022). Receptor libraries were prepared by RT-PCR. TCRdb records NextSeq 550 as the sequencer. The raw public reads went through TCRdb reprocessing: fastp at Q25, MiXCR clone calling, in-frame beta chains kept. Under each unique CDR3 protein, matching rows form one entry showing the most common genes and DNA. For this sample there are tens of thousands of distinct CDR3 sequences; roughly 48% appear just once. The ten largest make up about 64% of the sample. Sequencing was performed on blood, either unsorted or a sorted T cell fraction (not recorded which). The receptor source for this set is a human donor who was either an allogeneic HSCT recipient or a stem cell or donor lymphocyte infusion donor (not recorded which). It is not recorded whose cells these are; they may come from a transplant donor.

The chain carries TRBV12-3 or TRBV12-4 and TRBJ1-4, with D unresolved. The CDR3 totals 16 residues. Deletions cut 6 bases from V and 1 base from J, with 15 bases between. This CDR3 reads CASSRTLGLTNEKLFF. CDR3 nucleotides: TGTGCCAGCAGCCGGACCCTAGGTTTAACTAATGAAAAACTGTTTTTT.

This rearrangement joins TRBV25-1 to TRBJ1-5; D not certain. The ends were cut back, 1 base at V and 3 bases at J, with 22 bases in the middle. The length of the CDR3 is 19 residues. Looked up from germline, CDR1 is MGHDK and CDR2 is SYGVNS. CDR3 bases: TGTGCCAGCAGTGAATTCTCGGACTGGCAAGGGATTAACAATCAGCCCCAGCATTTT. Translated: CASSEFSDWQGINNQPQHF. Full variable domain (remainder filled in from reference TRBV25-1 and TRBJ1-5): EADIYQTPRYLVIGTGKKITLECSQTMGHDKMYWYQQDPGMELHLIHYSYGVNSTEKGDLSSESTVSRIRTEHFPLTLESARPSHTSQYLCASSEFSDWQGINNQPQHFGDGTRLSIL.

This sequence joins TRBV10-3 and TRBJ1-1; D not certain. V was cut by 0 bases and J by 0 bases, with 8 bases left in between. The germline CDR1 and CDR2 sequences are ENHRY and SYGVKD. This CDR3 is built from 15 residues. Here the CDR3 DNA reads TGTGCCATCAGTGAGTCGTTAGACCTGAACACTGAAGCTTTCTTT. It is translated as CAISESLDLNTEAFF.

In this sample, this clonotype turned up a few times. J is TRBJ1-2 and V is TRBV20-1; the match to TRBD1 covers 7 bases. Trimming cost V 5 bases and J 4 bases; bases outside gene matches: 13. Germline V lookup: CDR1 DFQATT, CDR2 SNEGSKA (reference sequence). The CDR3 extends over 15 amino acids. The CDR3 DNA follows: TGCAGTGCTTATGACCGGGACAGCCTAGGCTATGGCTACACCTTC. This gives the protein CSAYDRDSLGYGYTF.

This clonotype was seen many times. This chain connects TRBV4-3 to TRBJ1-2; D unclear. Germline lookup yields CDR1 LGHNA and CDR2 YSLEER. V lost 1 base to trimming and J lost 1 base, with 7 bases between them. The CDR3 contains 14 residues. The CDR3 coding sequence is TGCGCCAGCAGCCAAGTAGCCGATAACTATGGCTACACCTTC. Its protein product is CASSQVADNYGYTF.

This chain links TRBV28 with TRBJ1-5, with 7 bases lining up with TRBD1. The junction had 12 bases not matched to a gene; V was cut back by 11 bases and J by 2 bases. Germline values: CDR1 MDHEN, CDR2 SYDVKM. The CDR3 extends over 15 amino acids. CDR3 DNA sequence: TGTGCCGGGGGTTTTACAGGGGAGGGCAATCAGCCCCAGCATTTT. Residues: CAGGFTGEGNQPQHF. The full variable domain, rest sourced from reference TRBV28 and TRBJ1-5, is DVKVTQSSRYLVKRTGEKVFLECVQDMDHENMFWYRQDPGLGLRLIYFSYDVKMKEKGDIPEGYSVSREKKERFSLILESASTNQTSMYLCAGGFTGEGNQPQHFGDGTRLSIL.

A few counts support this clonotype. This rearrangement joins TRBV12-3 or TRBV12-4 to TRBJ1-1; 9 positions agree with TRBD1. Germline trimming cut 3 bases from V and 4 bases from J; bases unmatched to any gene: 18. This CDR3 is 19 amino acids long. The CDR3 region has the DNA TGTGCCAGCAGTTTGGTGGGCCCGGACAGGGGAAATTTAGGCACTGAAGCTTTCTTT. Residues: CASSLVGPDRGNLGTEAFF.

The genes are TRBV29-1 and TRBJ1-1; no firm D call. Between the trimmed V and J ends, which lost 7 bases and 3 bases, there was a span of 15 bases. This CDR3 spans 13 amino acids. Germline lookup yields CDR1 SQVTM and CDR2 ANQGSEA. CDR3 amino acids: CSAKDYKDTEAFF. CDR3 DNA sequence: TGCAGCGCAAAGGATTATAAGGACACTGAAGCTTTCTTT.

Only a few counts were recorded for this clonotype. V is TRBV4-2 and J is TRBJ1-1; no clear D gene. V gave up 0 bases and J gave up 10 bases, with 6 bases separating them. Germline CDR1 reads LGHNA; CDR2 reads YNFKEQ. CDR3 length: 11 amino acids. This CDR3 is CASSQERIAFF. The CDR3 DNA reads TGTGCCAGCAGCCAAGAACGGATAGCTTTCTTT.

This clonotype was detected a few times. The gene calls are TRBV9 and TRBJ1-2; no definite D call. This CDR3 contains 15 residues. Germline loops: CDR1 SGDLS, CDR2 YYNGEE. V was shortened by 0 bases and J by 3 bases, with 12 bases between the two germline ends. The CDR3 spells CASSVEPGTDYGYTF. The CDR3 nucleotides are TGTGCCAGCAGCGTAGAGCCGGGTACGGACTATGGCTACACCTTC.

The chain employs TRBV5-1 and TRBJ1-2, with TRBD1 matching over 7 bases. Unmatched junction bases numbered 2, after V lost 0 bases and J lost 9 bases. From germline, CDR1 is SGHRS and CDR2 YFSETQ. The CDR3 is 12 residues long. The CDR3 sequence: CASSLVQGSYTF. The CDR3 region has the DNA TGCGCCAGCAGCTTGGTACAGGGGAGCTACACCTTC.

This clonotype was recorded only once. Here the CDR3 reads CASSVDRFLNTIYF. As DNA, the CDR3 is TGTGCCAGCAGCGTAGACAGATTTCTGAACACCATATATTTT. V usage is TRBV9 and J usage is TRBJ1-3; D is unclear. V lost 0 bases, J lost 7 bases, and 11 bases lay in between. CDR1 and CDR2 (germline): SGDLS, YYNGEE. This CDR3 is built from 14 residues.

This clonotype occurred a few times. CDR3 residues: CASSQQQRQGRCNQPQHF. The CDR3 DNA reads TGTGCCAGCAGCCAACAACAAAGACAGGGTCGATGCAATCAGCCCCAGCATTTT. The J gene is TRBJ1-5, the V gene TRBV14, with TRBD1 matching 7 bases. Germline V CDR1 and CDR2: SGHDN, FVKESK. The V and J ends lost 2 bases and 2 bases, in that order; junction bases with no gene match: 12. The CDR3 covers 18 residues.

The chain links TRBV4-1 to TRBJ1-1; 9 bases align to TRBD1. The germline V gene encodes CDR1 MGHRA and CDR2 YSYEKL. The CDR3 consists of 15 residues. Losses at the gene ends were 5 bases for V and 1 base for J; bases not matched to a gene: 5. The CDR3 sequence: CASSLWGQGNTEAFF. The CDR3 DNA reads as TGCGCCAGCAGCTTGTGGGGACAGGGGAACACTGAAGCTTTCTTT.

In this sample, this clonotype turned up a few times. The chain couples TRBV10-3 to TRBJ1-6; TRBD1 agrees at 8 bases. Trimming removed 6 bases from V and 6 bases from J; junction bases left unmatched: 4. This CDR3 is 14 amino acids long. The germline CDR1 and CDR2 sequences are ENHRY and SYGVKD. The CDR3 sequence: CAIRAGGSNSPLHF. The CDR3, as DNA: TGTGCCATCAGAGCAGGGGGCAGTAATTCACCCCTCCACTTT.

The chain carries TRBV4-2 and TRBJ1-2; unclear D gene. V shed 1 base and J shed 0 bases, with 9 bases lying between them. Germline CDR1 LGHNA, CDR2 YNFKEQ. The CDR3 has 15 amino acids. The CDR3 DNA sequence: TGTGCCAGCAGCCAAGGGGCCGAAGCTAACTATGGCTACACCTTC. Its protein is CASSQGAEANYGYTF.

The chain is built from TRBV7-8 and TRBJ2-1; TRBD2 matches at 10 bases. Germline CDR1 SGHVS, CDR2 FQNEAQ. This CDR3 is 16 amino acids long. J was trimmed by 6 bases and V by 3 bases; bases with no gene match: 8. CDR3 in amino acids: CASSFRASGSLNEQFF. CDR3 nucleotides: TGTGCCAGCAGCTTCCGGGCTAGCGGGAGTCTCAATGAGCAGTTCTTC.

The chain uses TRBV4-1 and TRBJ2-1, with TRBD2 identical over 12 bases. The J segment lost 9 bases and the V segment lost 0 bases, leaving 6 bases of the junction unmatched. CDR3 length: 16 amino acids. Germline lookup yields CDR1 MGHRA and CDR2 YSYEKL. In DNA, the CDR3 is TGCGCCAGCAGCCAAGATCAACTAGCGGGAGGAGGTGAGCAGTTCTTC. It codes for CASSQDQLAGGGEQFF.

V and J are TRBV15 and TRBJ1-1, with D perhaps matching TRBD1 (6 bases). Between the trimmed V and J ends, which lost 0 bases and 5 bases, there was a span of 13 bases. The CDR3 sequence is 15 residues long. Germline V gene lookup returns CDR1 LNHNV and CDR2 YYDKDF (reference sequence). The CDR3 DNA reads TGTGCCACCAGCAGAGATGGGGGGGGCAGAACTGAAGCTTTCTTT. Its translation is CATSRDGGGRTEAFF.

This clonotype was detected a few times. The CDR3 nucleotides are TGCGCCAGCAGCCAAGATGTGGACTTGAACACTGAAGCTTTCTTT. As protein: CASSQDVDLNTEAFF. The chain couples TRBV4-3 to TRBJ1-1, with D unclear. Between the trimmed V and J ends, which lost 0 bases and 0 bases, there was a span of 8 bases. The CDR3 loop spans 15 amino acids. Germline loops: CDR1 LGHNA, CDR2 YSLEER.

The rearrangement uses TRBV7-2 and TRBJ1-1, with no clear D. The V gene lost 5 bases and the J gene lost 4 bases, with 14 bases spanning the gap. CDR3 length equals 14 residues. Germline V gives CDR1 SGHTA, CDR2 FQGNSA. CDR3 amino acids: CASSEESWGTEAFF. The CDR3 DNA sequence: TGTGCCAGCAGCGAAGAAAGTTGGGGCACTGAAGCTTTCTTT.

This clonotype has only a few counts. This chain uses TRBV25-1 with TRBJ1-2; D is uncertain. CDR3 length: 13 residues. Trimming removed 1 base from V and 8 bases from J, with 11 bases in between. Germline CDR1 and CDR2: MGHDK and SYGVNS. The chain's CDR3 is CASSEWEQPGYTF. CDR3 bases: TGTGCCAGCAGTGAATGGGAACAGCCCGGCTACACCTTC.

This clonotype appeared a single time. This rearrangement joins TRBV20-1 to TRBJ1-2; D unresolved. Germline loops: CDR1 DFQATT, CDR2 SNEGSKA (reference sequence). The CDR3 is 15 amino acids. CDR3 sequence: CSPSSGRFSNYGYTF. The CDR3 DNA reads TGCAGCCCTTCCTCCGGGCGTTTCTCTAACTATGGCTACACCTTC.

This clonotype was recorded a few times. J is TRBJ1-1 and V is TRBV12-3 or TRBV12-4, with 7 positions matching TRBD1. V lost 3 bases, J lost 1 base, and 2 bases stayed unmatched. The CDR3 covers 14 residues. CDR3 amino acids: CASSFRGGNTEAFF. The CDR3 DNA is TGTGCCAGCAGTTTCAGGGGGGGGAACACTGAAGCTTTCTTT.

The V gene is TRBV28, the J gene TRBJ2-7, with TRBD2 identical over 7 bases. The germline V gene has CDR1 MDHEN and CDR2 SYDVKM. The ends lost 5 bases at V and 2 bases at J; junction bases unmatched: 12. The CDR3 has 16 residues. The CDR3 is CASSAPRAGAAYEQYF. CDR3 sequence (DNA): TGTGCCAGCAGTGCCCCTAGGGCGGGAGCAGCCTACGAGCAGTACTTC.

This clonotype was picked up a small number of times. V usage is TRBV21-1 and J usage is TRBJ1-5; TRBD1 was called by the table and not checked on the DNA. TRBV21-1 is given as a pseudogene. The length of the CDR3 is 15 residues. CDR3 DNA sequence: TGTGCCAGCAGCAGGGGGACAGCGGGAAACCAGCCCCAGCATTTT. Its translation is CASSRGTAGNQPQHF.

CDR3 sequence: CSVEPGQEPYSNQPQHF. The CDR3 region has the DNA TGCAGCGTAGAACCGGGACAGGAGCCCTATAGCAATCAGCCCCAGCATTTT. This sequence joins TRBV29-1 and TRBJ1-5, with 8 positions matching TRBD1. V dropped 6 bases and J dropped 0; count of bases not matched to a gene: 13. Per germline, CDR1 SQVTM and CDR2 ANQGSEA. The CDR3 spans 17 residues.

The chain uses TRBV4-1 and TRBJ1-4; a weak D match, TRBD1 (5 bases). V lost 0 bases to trimming and J lost 4 bases, with 12 bases between them. This CDR3 has 16 residues. The germline CDR1 and CDR2 sequences are MGHRA and YSYEKL. In DNA, the CDR3 is TGCGCCAGCAGCCAAGATCCACAGGCCCTTAATGAAAAACTGTTTTTT. This sequence encodes CASSQDPQALNEKLFF.